This passage covers 3 T cell receptor beta chains from one sample sequenced in a study of PD-1 blockade in classical Hodgkin lymphoma. Each patient experienced a relapse that followed autologous stem cell transplantation, and brentuximab vedotin exposure varied. Libraries were prepared by immunoSEQ multiplex PCR; TCRdb keeps only in-frame clonotypes and omits some of them. The data show 95,000 to 100,000 clones, around 89% seen once. The sequences come from peripheral blood mononuclear cells (PBMCs), collected before the second cycle of nivolumab. Receptors originate from a human donor with classical Hodgkin lymphoma.

The rearrangement joins TRBV28 to TRBJ2-7; TRBD1 matches at 10 bases. Germline CDR1 reads MDHEN; CDR2 reads SYDVKM. With V trimmed by 3 bases and J by 5 bases, 10 bases remained unmatched. The CDR3 runs to 16 residues. The CDR3 DNA is TGTGCCAGCAGTTTTGGGACCGGGACAGGGGCAAACGAGCAGTACTTC. Translating it yields CASSFGTGTGANEQYF.

V is TRBV5-4 and J is TRBJ2-3, with D unresolved. CDR1 and CDR2 from the germline V gene are SGHNT and YYREEE (reference sequence). V lost 5 bases, J lost 0 bases, and 4 bases lay in between. This CDR3 spans 12 amino acids. The CDR3 DNA is TGTGCCAGCAGTAGCAGCACAGATACGCAGTATTTT. This encodes CASSSSTDTQYF.

This chain links TRBV27 with TRBJ2-2, with D uncertain. There are 14 residues in the CDR3. V lost 6 bases to trimming and J lost 1 base, with 9 bases between them. Germline CDR1 is MNHEY and CDR2 is SMNVEV (reference sequence). CDR3 protein: CASSETWNTGELFF. CDR3 in DNA: TGTGCCAGCAGCGAGACTTGGAACACCGGGGAGCTGTTTTTT.